What follows is one T cell receptor beta chain and its context. This sample was included in a study of cytomegalovirus exposure and HLA in healthy donors. 60 Vbeta and 13 Jbeta primers were used in PCR. Sequenced by immunoSEQ multiplex PCR; TCRdb stores in-frame clones only, minus some. The data show roughly 90,000 clones, roughly 80% seen once. The study sampled nominally healthy donors, though unrecorded immune exposures were likely. The CDR3 extends over 15 amino acids. The J segment lost 1 base and the V segment lost 3 bases, leaving 4 bases of the junction unmatched. Germline loops: CDR1 LNHNV, CDR2 YYDKDF (reference sequence).

The receptor was isolated from a young man in good health and CMV-seropositive. The source material was PBMCs. V gene TRBV15 combines with J gene TRBJ2-7; 9 bases agree with TRBD1. CDR3 sequence (DNA): TGTGCCACCAGCAGGGGACAGGGACAATCCTACGAGCAGTACTTC. Residues: CATSRGQGQSYEQYF.